This T cell receptor beta chain was profiled in a study of shared clonotypes between healthy human individuals. Study-wide points: A reduction in generation probabilities was seen for non-shared clonotypes relative to those shared by all four donors. Genetic and exposure-history diversity was limited by the few donors.

It was across several immunoSEQ plates that each subset's genomic DNA was evenly split. This table comes from immunoSEQ multiplex PCR, and its TCRdb copy is limited to in-frame clones, with some not included. The table lists a few million clones, approximately 92% of them singletons, with 0.14% in the top ten. Nashville, Tennessee was home to all donors, who were Caucasian adults. Details on this clone: Its antigen is undetermined.

Specimen: naive CD4+ T cells sorted from blood. As to subset: CD45RA+ positively selected. The origin of this receptor is a man aged 18 to 30 in good health.

The CDR3 DNA sequence: TGTGCCAGCACCGCGCAGGGCGTCAACACTGAAGCTTTCTTT. Protein product: CASTAQGVNTEAFF. The V and J genes are TRBV11-2 and TRBJ1-1, with D possibly being TRBD1 (5 bases). The CDR3 extends over 14 amino acids. Germline CDR1 is SGHAT and CDR2 is FQNNGV. Trimming took off 7 bases at V and 2 bases at J, with 14 bases between the two ends.